This T cell receptor beta chain was captured by sequencing in a study of OX40 agonist ivuxolimab in advanced cancers. Regarding the study in general: The costimulatory receptor OX40 (CD134) was targeted by ivuxolimab, a fully human IgG2 agonistic monoclonal antibody. Of the approximately 54 patients in dose escalation, some 20 had hepatocellular carcinoma, approximately 15 had melanoma, 9 had renal cell carcinoma and 9 had head and neck cancer. The dose-escalation cohort was roughly 80% male with a mean age of roughly 60 years, ranging from roughly 20 to 80. Prior anti-PD-1, anti-PD-L1 or anti-CTLA-4 therapy was permitted, and checkpoint inhibitors had been received by around 39% of dose-escalation patients. Partial responses occurred in three dose-escalation patients, of whom one had hepatocellular carcinoma and two had cutaneous melanoma. The paper describes the monotherapy dose-escalation part (N ≈ 51 patients) of the phase I trial of ivuxolimab. Intravenous ivuxolimab was administered to patients every 2 weeks at six dose levels: 0.01, 0.1, 0.3, 1.5, 3 and 10 mg/kg. The purpose of peripheral TCRbeta sequencing was to test whether ivuxolimab changed TCR sequence diversity and led to clonal T-cell expansion.

Patients with autoimmune disease history or receiving systemic immunosuppression were excluded from the trial. Peripheral blood for TCR sequencing was collected from all dose cohorts at baseline, on cycle 4 day 1, and on cycle 7 day 1. The samples were taken from a phase I, first-in-human, multicenter, open-label dose-escalation trial of ivuxolimab. Adults with locally advanced or metastatic melanoma, renal cell carcinoma, hepatocellular carcinoma or head and neck squamous cell carcinoma were enrolled in the trial. Before TCR sequencing, CD4+ T cells and CD8+ T cells from peripheral blood were sorted into separate populations. Genomic DNA was extracted from sorted cells for sequencing of the TCRbeta CDR3 region. TCRbeta CDR3 regions were sequenced using the immunoSEQ Assay. TCRdb re-hosts the immuneACCESS table, in-frame sequences only. Its copies lack some clones; in the studies checked, an unresolved V gene accounts for under half of them, and the cause for the rest is not known. This sample lists around 70,000 clones; 80% to 95% were detected once. About 7.1% of the sample is taken by the ten largest.

From the cysteine up to the phenylalanine, the CDR3 has a length of 16 residues. Only the CDR3 part of the read is kept: 48 bases, read in frame from the first base. Between the V and J ends, shortened by 2 bases and 6 bases respectively, the junction contains 18 bases. Looking up the germline V gene yields CDR1 SGHTA and CDR2 FQGNSA. About this clone: What antigen it recognizes has not been identified. Per-nucleotide qualities are absent, and no much larger clonotype sits a single base away.

What the authors observed across the whole study: Low levels of normalized T-cell clonal expansion were also seen in some patients who did not respond. At doses from 0.1 to 3.0 mg/kg, clonal expansion was seen in both CD4+ and CD8+ blood T cells between baseline and week 6. On average, CD8+ T cells showed more expanded clones than CD4+ T cells after ivuxolimab. In the 0.1-3.0 mg/kg groups, partial responders were among the patients with the lowest normalized peripheral clonal expansion, particularly in CD8+ T cells. The antigen specificity of the peripheral T cells that underwent clonal expansion was not determined.

The sequence was collected from an adult with an advanced solid tumor such as melanoma, head and neck, liver or kidney cancer. The V and J segments used are TRBV7-2 and TRBJ2-3; the best D guess is TRBD2, with 6 bases matching. The sample consisted of CD4+ or CD8+ T cells sorted from blood, taken in a trial of the OX40 agonist ivuxolimab. The nucleotide sequence reads as follows: TGTGCCAGCAGCTTAATCGGGCCCGGGGGATTGGATACGCAGTATTTT. This encodes CASSLIGPGGLDTQYF.